Listed below are T cell receptor beta chains from one sample, sequenced in a study of shared clonotypes between healthy human individuals. TCRdb's table, derived via immunoSEQ multiplex PCR, lists solely in-frame clones and lacks some. The repertoire has hundreds of thousands of clones, 90% to 97% of them found once; the top ten carry about 0.064%. The material sequenced was naive CD4+ T cells sorted from blood. Receptors were obtained from a young woman in good health. Both conserved end residues are part of each CDR3. The order of the fields is V gene, clone size, D gene, J gene, CDR3 protein, CDR3 DNA. The D gene is left open where the match is weak. Size is stated for part of the rows, as once, few or many counts, or as a class when the clone is expanded.

TRBV7-9,.,.,TRBJ2-7,CASSWTGASYEQYF,TGTGCCAGCAGCTGGACCGGGGCCTCCTACGAGCAGTACTTC
TRBV7-9,.,.,TRBJ2-5,CASSFGQPVLRSRETQYF,TGTGCCAGCAGCTTTGGTCAGCCGGTATTACGAAGCAGGGAGACCCAGTACTTC
TRBV2,.,.,TRBJ1-5,CASSVGWVRRISNQPQHF,TGTGCCAGCAGCGTCGGTTGGGTTCGTCGCATAAGCAATCAGCCCCAGCATTTT
TRBV4-2,.,.,TRBJ2-7,CASSLAYGYEQYF,TGTGCCAGCAGCTTGGCCTATGGATACGAGCAGTACTTC
TRBV10-2,.,.,TRBJ2-1,CASSGGSRSFF,TGCGCCAGCAGTGGAGGTAGTAGGTCGTTCTTC
TRBV7-9,.,TRBD2,TRBJ2-1,CASSSDSSSSGRVRFF,TGTGCCAGCAGCTCGGACAGCAGTTCTAGCGGGAGGGTTCGGTTCTTC
TRBV19,.,.,TRBJ2-6,CASTPAREGANVLTF,TGTGCCAGTACCCCCGCCCGGGAAGGGGCCAACGTCCTGACTTTC
TRBV27,once,TRBD2,TRBJ2-5,CASSPLAGEETQYF,TGTGCCAGCAGTCCTTTAGCGGGAGAAGAGACCCAGTACTTC
TRBV19,.,TRBD1,TRBJ2-7,CASSTGVGNEQYF,TGTGCCAGTAGCACAGGGGTAGGGAACGAGCAGTACTTC
TRBV28,once,.,TRBJ2-7,CASSFPQAAPYEQYF,TGTGCCAGCAGTTTCCCCCAAGCGGCCCCCTACGAGCAGTACTTC
TRBV28,.,.,TRBJ2-2,CASRTPAAGFTGELFF,TGTGCCAGCAGAACCCCAGCGGCAGGATTCACCGGGGAGCTGTTTTTT
TRBV4-1,.,.,TRBJ1-4,CASSQRRRATNEKLFF,TGCGCCAGCAGCCAACGACGACGGGCAACTAATGAAAAACTGTTTTTT
TRBV28,.,TRBD1,TRBJ1-2,CASSLFDYRGFGYTF,TGTGCCAGCAGTTTATTCGATTACAGGGGTTTCGGCTACACCTTC
TRBV11-2,.,.,TRBJ1-1,CASSLDLFGTMNTEAFF,TGTGCCAGCAGCTTAGACCTTTTTGGGACCATGAACACTGAAGCTTTCTTT
TRBV9,.,.,TRBJ2-7,CASSVEGGSYEQYF,TGTGCCAGCAGCGTAGAAGGGGGCTCCTACGAGCAGTACTTC
TRBV7-9,.,.,TRBJ2-5,CASSPSFGVPETQYF,TGTGCCAGCAGCCCCAGCTTTGGCGTTCCAGAGACCCAGTACTTC
TRBV10-1,once,.,TRBJ2-7,CASSESVGLEQYF,TGCGCCAGCAGTGAGTCTGTGGGCTTAGAGCAGTACTTC
TRBV25-1,.,TRBD2,TRBJ2-3,CASRNLAGVRTDTQYF,TGTGCCAGCCGTAACCTAGCGGGAGTTCGAACAGATACGCAGTATTTT
TRBV19,once,TRBD2,TRBJ2-1,CASSIESGRALNEQFF,TGTGCCAGTAGTATAGAAAGCGGGAGGGCCCTCAATGAGCAGTTCTTC
TRBV7-9,once,.,TRBJ1-1,CASSRSGNTEAFF,TGTGCCAGCAGCCGATCAGGGAACACTGAAGCTTTCTTT
TRBV19,.,.,TRBJ1-5,CASTGAHSNQPQHF,TGTGCCAGTACAGGGGCTCATAGCAATCAGCCCCAGCATTTT
TRBV2,.,TRBD1,TRBJ1-4,CASSEGTGIRGEKLFF,TGTGCCAGCAGTGAAGGGACAGGGATTCGTGGGGAAAAACTGTTTTTT
TRBV28,.,.,TRBJ1-2,CASSLFWGGYGYTF,TGTGCCAGCAGTTTATTTTGGGGCGGCTATGGCTACACCTTC
TRBV28,.,TRBD1,TRBJ1-5,CASRPTGTSNQPQHF,TGTGCCAGCAGACCGACAGGGACTAGCAATCAGCCCCAGCATTTT
TRBV18,.,TRBD2,TRBJ2-2,CASSPRTSGSTGELFF,TGTGCCAGCTCACCTAGGACTAGCGGGAGTACCGGGGAGCTGTTTTTT
TRBV7-2,.,.,TRBJ1-1,CASSSGRRRGAFF,TGTGCCAGCAGCTCCGGGCGCCGGAGGGGAGCTTTCTTT
TRBV2,.,.,TRBJ2-7,CASIRASYEQYF,TGTGCCAGCATCAGAGCCTCCTACGAGCAGTACTTC
TRBV4-1,.,TRBD2,TRBJ2-7,CASSHRTSGSYEQYF,TGCGCCAGCAGCCATAGGACTAGCGGGTCCTACGAGCAGTACTTC
TRBV4-1,.,TRBD1,TRBJ2-7,CASSQEGTGIYEQYF,TGCGCCAGCAGCCAAGAGGGGACAGGTATCTACGAGCAGTACTTC
TRBV11-2,.,.,TRBJ1-2,CASSLADYGYTF,TGTGCCAGCAGCTTAGCGGACTATGGCTACACCTTC
TRBV18,.,.,TRBJ1-1,CASSPPSENTEAFF,TGTGCCAGCTCACCACCCTCGGAAAACACTGAAGCTTTCTTT
TRBV28,.,TRBD2,TRBJ2-2,CATRKGGVRELFF,TGTGCCACCCGCAAGGGAGGGGTCCGGGAGCTGTTTTTT
TRBV18,.,TRBD1,TRBJ1-2,CASSLLGQGPNYGYTF,TGTGCCAGCTCATTATTAGGACAGGGGCCAAACTATGGCTACACCTTC